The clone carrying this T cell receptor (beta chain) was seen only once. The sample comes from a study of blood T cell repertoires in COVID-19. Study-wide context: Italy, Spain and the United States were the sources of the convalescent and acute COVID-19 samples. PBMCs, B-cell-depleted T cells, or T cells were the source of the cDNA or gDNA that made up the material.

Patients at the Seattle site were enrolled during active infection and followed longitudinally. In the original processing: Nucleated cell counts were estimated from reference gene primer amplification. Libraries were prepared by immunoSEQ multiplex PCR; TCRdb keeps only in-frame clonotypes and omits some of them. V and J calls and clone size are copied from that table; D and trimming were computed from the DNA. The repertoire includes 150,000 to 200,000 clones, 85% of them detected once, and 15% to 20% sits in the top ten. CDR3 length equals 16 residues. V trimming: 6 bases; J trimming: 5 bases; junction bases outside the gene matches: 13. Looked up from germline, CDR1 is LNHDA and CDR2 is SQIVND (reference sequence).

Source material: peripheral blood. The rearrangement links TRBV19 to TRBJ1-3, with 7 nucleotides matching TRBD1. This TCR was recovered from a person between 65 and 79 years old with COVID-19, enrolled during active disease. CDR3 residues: CASSPDRERSRNTIYF. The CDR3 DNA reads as TGTGCCAGTAGCCCTGACAGGGAGAGGAGTAGAAACACCATATATTTT.